These T cell receptor beta chains were read from a single sample in a study of CD8 T cells in Susac syndrome. TCRdb processed the immunoSEQ multiplex PCR reads anew with MiXCR; each CDR3 protein has one entry. This table has under 200,000 distinct CDR3 sequences, approximately 94% appearing once. Source material: CD4+ T cells from PBMCs. These receptors were obtained from a human donor in good health. CDR3s include the opening cysteine and the closing phenylalanine or tryptophan.

v_call: TRBV7-9; j_call: TRBJ1-5; cdr3_aa: CASSLGDRAANQPQHF
v_call: TRBV2; j_call: TRBJ1-2; cdr3_aa: CASSGDRDPPLGYTF
v_call: TRBV28; j_call: TRBJ1-2; cdr3_aa: CASSLISGNYGYTF
v_call: TRBV6-2/TRBV6-3; j_call: TRBJ1-5; cdr3_aa: CASSYSRWPQHF
v_call: TRBV28; j_call: TRBJ1-1; cdr3_aa: CASSVGTGATTEAFF
v_call: TRBV20-1; j_call: TRBJ1-5; cdr3_aa: CSVRDPGGDQPQHF
v_call: TRBV4-1; j_call: TRBJ2-5; cdr3_aa: CASSQLRERGGPETQYF
v_call: TRBV29-1; j_call: TRBJ2-1; cdr3_aa: CSVGGAGTSPYNEQFF
v_call: TRBV9; j_call: TRBJ2-5; cdr3_aa: CASQSPYQETQYF
v_call: TRBV6-1; j_call: TRBJ2-5; cdr3_aa: CASSRRTGALKGETQYF
v_call: TRBV29-1; j_call: TRBJ2-1; cdr3_aa: CSVEVTSTNNEQFF
v_call: TRBV28; j_call: TRBJ1-5; cdr3_aa: CASSPGHLSNQPQHF
v_call: TRBV5-1; j_call: TRBJ1-2; cdr3_aa: CASRPGAGANYGYTF
v_call: TRBV14; j_call: TRBJ1-2; cdr3_aa: CASSQDGYYGYTF
v_call: TRBV30; j_call: TRBJ2-3; cdr3_aa: CAWSAFFPGTDTQYF
v_call: TRBV9; j_call: TRBJ2-3; cdr3_aa: CASSPTGGRDTQYF
v_call: TRBV6-2/TRBV6-3; j_call: TRBJ1-3; cdr3_aa: CASSYSLRGSDPGNTIYF
v_call: TRBV29-1; j_call: TRBJ1-1; cdr3_aa: CSVKQGAGTEAFF
v_call: TRBV5-6; j_call: TRBJ1-4; cdr3_aa: CASSSTFNDTQGRKLFF
v_call: TRBV7-2; j_call: TRBJ2-3; cdr3_aa: CASSSQRGGRGTDTQYF
v_call: TRBV4-1; j_call: TRBJ2-2; cdr3_aa: CASSQRGLAGANTGELFF
v_call: TRBV20-1; j_call: TRBJ1-2; cdr3_aa: CSAPTRATNYGYTF
v_call: TRBV15; j_call: TRBJ1-2; cdr3_aa: CATSRDQSLYGYTF